The 31 T cell receptor beta chains listed next were all sequenced from one sample in a study of shared clonotypes between healthy human individuals. Profiled with immunoSEQ multiplex PCR; TCRdb holds only in-frame clones, not every one. The sample lists roughly 400,000 clones, 96% occurring once. Sequencing was done on a sample of memory CD8+ T cells sorted from blood. Subset reported: CD45RO+ cells pooled with CCR7-negative TemRA cells. Receptors originate from a man aged 30-40 years in good health.

The chain recombines TRBV5-6 with TRBJ1-6; 9 bases match TRBD1. Germline CDR1 and CDR2: SGHDT and YYEEEE. CDR3 size: 16 residues. The J segment lost 4 bases and the V segment lost 3 bases, leaving 5 bases of the junction unmatched. The chain's CDR3 is CASSSAGQGYNSPLHF. CDR3 DNA sequence: TGTGCCAGCAGCTCCGCGGGACAGGGATATAATTCACCCCTCCACTTT.

This clone was observed a single time. This rearrangement joins TRBV10-3 to TRBJ2-4; 8 positions match TRBD2. V trimming: 10 bases; J trimming: 8 bases; junction bases outside the gene matches: 7. CDR1 is ENHRY and CDR2 is SYGVKD in the germline V gene. The CDR3 runs to 12 residues. The CDR3 DNA follows: TGTGCCACCTCCGACGGGAGGGACATTCAGTACTTC. Translation: CATSDGRDIQYF.

This chain links TRBV28 with TRBJ2-4; D uncertain. V lost 2 bases and J 9 bases, leaving 8 bases between the germline ends. The CDR3 consists of 12 residues. CDR1 and CDR2 from the germline V gene are MDHEN and SYDVKM. CDR3 bases: TGTGCCAGCAGTTTAGGGGTTCCCATTCAGTACTTC. Protein product: CASSLGVPIQYF.

The rearrangement joins TRBV2 to TRBJ2-3; D remains ambiguous. Germline V gene lookup returns CDR1 SNHLY and CDR2 FYNNEI. The CDR3 is made up of 12 amino acids. Trimming removed 1 base at V and 4 bases at J, with 3 bases between. CDR3 amino acids: CASSEEPDTQYF. As DNA, the CDR3 is TGTGCCAGCAGTGAAGAACCAGATACGCAGTATTTT. The whole variable domain, filled in from reference TRBV2 and TRBJ2-3, reads EPEVTQTPSHQVTQMGQEVILRCVPISNHLYFYWYRQILGQKVEFLVSFYNNEISEKSEIFDDQFSVERPDGSNFTLKIRSTKLEDSAMYFCASSEEPDTQYFGPGTRLTVL.

The chain combines TRBV9 with TRBJ2-7, with TRBD2 matching 10 bases. V lost 0 bases and J lost 2; bases outside the gene matches: 5. This CDR3 is 16 amino acids long. Germline V gene sequence: CDR1 SGDLS, CDR2 YYNGEE. The CDR3 bases are TGTGCCAGCAGCGTAGCTGCTAGCGGGAGCGCCTACGAGCAGTACTTC. It yields the protein CASSVAASGSAYEQYF.

The chain has TRBV6-1 and TRBJ2-7, with 12 bases matching TRBD1. The V and J ends lost 7 bases and 0 bases, in that order; junction bases with no gene match: 4. The germline V gene has CDR1 MNHNS and CDR2 SASEGT. The CDR3 spans 15 residues. The CDR3 DNA is TGTGCCAGCACACCGGGACAGGGGGCCTCCTACGAGCAGTACTTC. Translated: CASTPGQGASYEQYF.

The V and J genes are TRBV2 and TRBJ2-3; 15 positions match TRBD2. J lost 0 bases, V lost 6 bases, and 10 bases had no gene match. The CDR3 consists of 19 residues. Germline assignment: CDR1 SNHLY and CDR2 FYNNEI. In DNA form, the CDR3 reads TGTGCCAGCAGAGCCGGACTAGCGGGAGGGTGGGATAGCACAGATACGCAGTATTTT. It specifies CASRAGLAGGWDSTDTQYF. Combining the CDR3 with reference TRBV2 and TRBJ2-3 gives the whole variable domain EPEVTQTPSHQVTQMGQEVILRCVPISNHLYFYWYRQILGQKVEFLVSFYNNEISEKSEIFDDQFSVERPDGSNFTLKIRSTKLEDSAMYFCASRAGLAGGWDSTDTQYFGPGTRLTVL.

This clone was found once. The chain uses TRBV6-5 and TRBJ2-1; 10 nucleotides align to TRBD2. V lost 6 bases, J lost 8 bases, and 7 bases stayed unmatched. This CDR3 has 14 amino acids. CDR1 is MNHEY and CDR2 is SVGAGI in the germline V gene. The CDR3 DNA reads TGTGCCAGCAGCCCGCTAGCGGGAGTAGATGAGCAGTTCTTC. This gives the protein CASSPLAGVDEQFF.

The chain couples TRBV28 to TRBJ2-1; possible D gene TRBD1, 6 bases. Germline V gene data show CDR1 as MDHEN and CDR2 as SYDVKM. V was cut by 10 bases and J by 5 bases, with 18 bases left in between. The CDR3 extends over 14 amino acids. The CDR3 DNA follows: TGTGCCACCATTCCCGGGACAAAAAACAATGAGCAGTTCTTC. Protein sequence: CATIPGTKNNEQFF.

V usage is TRBV19 and J usage is TRBJ2-1, with D possibly being TRBD1 (5 bases). With 7 bases removed from V and 3 bases from J, the gap between germline ends came to 16 bases. The germline V gene encodes CDR1 LNHDA and CDR2 SQIVND (reference sequence). The CDR3 is 15 amino acids. The CDR3 loop is CASKGGAGFYNEQFF. The CDR3 bases are TGTGCCAGTAAAGGTGGGGCCGGATTCTACAATGAGCAGTTCTTC.

The CDR3 DNA reads as TGCGCCAGCAGCTTGGTATTAAACGGATACAATGAGCAGTTCTTC. It specifies CASSLVLNGYNEQFF. The chain links TRBV5-1 to TRBJ2-1; D is ambiguous. CDR1 and CDR2 (germline): SGHRS, YFSETQ. With 0 bases removed from V and 4 bases from J, the gap between germline ends came to 11 bases. The CDR3 totals 15 residues.

J is TRBJ1-2 and V is TRBV9; D is perhaps TRBD1 (6 bases). Deletions cut 4 bases from V and 2 bases from J, with 12 bases between. Germline CDR1 SGDLS, CDR2 YYNGEE. The CDR3 length is 14 residues. As DNA, the CDR3 is TGTGCCAGCAGCCTCAGGGGCGGAAACTATGGCTACACCTTC. Translated: CASSLRGGNYGYTF.

The chain uses TRBV2 and TRBJ1-4, with 7 bases fitting TRBD1. The J segment lost 8 bases and the V segment lost 5 bases, leaving 8 bases of the junction unmatched. The CDR3 is made up of 14 amino acids. From germline, CDR1 is SNHLY and CDR2 FYNNEI. In DNA form, the CDR3 reads TGTGCCAGCAGTCACGGGACAGCCCGGGAAAAACTGTTTTTT. Its protein product is CASSHGTAREKLFF.

The chain uses TRBV5-4 and TRBJ2-1, with D tentatively TRBD2 (5 bases). V lost 0 bases, J lost 6 bases, and 7 bases lay in between. This CDR3 region has 13 residues. The germline CDR1 and CDR2 sequences are SGHNT and YYREEE (reference sequence). The CDR3 spells CASSLAAGNEQFF. In DNA form, the CDR3 reads TGTGCCAGCAGCTTGGCGGCGGGCAATGAGCAGTTCTTC.

The V call is TRBV19, the J call TRBJ1-5; D remains unclear. V was trimmed by 3 bases and J by 5 bases, leaving 14 bases between them. CDR3 length: 15 amino acids. Looked up from germline, CDR1 is LNHDA and CDR2 is SQIVND (reference sequence). CDR3 coding DNA: TGTGCCAGTAGTATTCGAGCGGGTTCGGATCAGCCCCAGCATTTT. Its protein is CASSIRAGSDQPQHF.

V and J are TRBV10-1 and TRBJ2-7, with 7 bases matching TRBD1. V dropped 2 bases and J dropped 3; count of bases not matched to a gene: 4. The CDR3 is made up of 14 amino acids. Looked up from germline, CDR1 is WNHNN and CDR2 is SYGVQD (reference sequence). In nucleotides, the CDR3 is TGCGCCAGCAGTGAGAGAGACAGGGACTACGAGCAGTACTTC. As protein: CASSERDRDYEQYF.

In DNA, the CDR3 is TGTGCCAGTAGTATGGGACAGACCTCTGGGGCCAACGTCCTGACTTTC. It specifies CASSMGQTSGANVLTF. This chain connects TRBV19 to TRBJ2-6; 7 bases fit TRBD1. This CDR3 spans 16 amino acids. CDR1 is LNHDA and CDR2 is SQIVND in the germline V gene (reference sequence). V shed 3 bases, J shed 0 bases, and the junction held 2 bases outside the gene matches.

The chain carries TRBV5-4 and TRBJ2-5; 8 bases match TRBD1. CDR1 is SGHNT, CDR2 YYREEE, per germline (reference sequence). V lost 4 bases, J lost 3 bases, and 2 bases stayed unmatched. This CDR3 spans 13 amino acids. The CDR3 DNA is TGTGCCAGCAGCACGGACAGGGAAGAGACCCAGTACTTC. This encodes CASSTDREETQYF. Full variable domain (missing parts from reference TRBV5-4 and TRBJ2-5): ETGVTQSPTHLIKTRGQQVTLRCSSQSGHNTVSWYQQALGQGPQFIFQYYREEENGRGNFPPRFSGLQFPNYSSELNVNALELDDSALYLCASSTDREETQYFGPGTRLLVL.

This clone has only one observation. Different DNA sequences within this sample yield the same CDR3. The chain links TRBV5-1 to TRBJ1-1; perhaps TRBD1 as D (5 bases). The germline CDR1 and CDR2 sequences are SGHRS and YFSETQ. The CDR3 loop spans 13 amino acids. Trimming stripped 0 bases from V and 5 bases from J, with 8 bases between. The CDR3 sequence is CASSLDGGTEAFF. The CDR3, as DNA: TGCGCCAGCAGCTTGGACGGGGGGACTGAAGCTTTCTTT. The full variable domain, with the rest looked up from reference TRBV5-1 and TRBJ1-1, is KAGVTQTPRYLIKTRGQQVTLSCSPISGHRSVSWYQQTPGQGLQFLFEYFSETQRNKGNFPGRFSGRQFSNSRSEMNVSTLELGDSALYLCASSLDGGTEAFFGQGTRLTVV.

The rearrangement joins TRBV7-3 to TRBJ2-2; D gene unclear. The CDR3 covers 13 residues. CDR1 and CDR2 from the germline V gene are SGHTA and FQGTGA. Trimming removed 2 bases from V and 5 bases from J, with 6 bases in between. In DNA form, the CDR3 reads TGTGCCAGCAGCTTATTCCATACCGGGGAGCTGTTTTTT. Protein: CASSLFHTGELFF.

The V and J genes are TRBV2 and TRBJ2-1; TRBD2 agrees at 9 bases. The CDR3 runs 18 residues. V was clipped by 6 bases and J by 4 bases; unmatched bases: 16. Germline V gene sequence: CDR1 SNHLY, CDR2 FYNNEI. CDR3 sequence reads: CASRRRYTGTSRYNEQFF. CDR3 nucleotide sequence: TGTGCCAGCAGGAGACGATATACCGGGACTAGCCGTTACAATGAGCAGTTCTTC.

The V gene is TRBV2, the J gene TRBJ2-7, with 10 nucleotides matching TRBD2. The CDR3 is made up of 15 amino acids. Germline values: CDR1 SNHLY, CDR2 FYNNEI. V shed 5 bases, J shed 0 bases, and the junction held 4 bases outside the gene matches. The CDR3 nucleotides are TGTGCCAGCAGTAAACTAGCGGGGAGCTCCTACGAGCAGTACTTC. It specifies CASSKLAGSSYEQYF.

In DNA form, the CDR3 reads TGCGCCAGCAGCTCCTCCCTAATGACTAGGGCACAAGAGACCCAGTACTTC. Protein: CASSSSLMTRAQETQYF. The V and J genes are TRBV5-1 and TRBJ2-5; D is possibly TRBD2 (6 bases). V was shortened by 3 bases and J by 2 bases, with 20 bases between the two germline ends. Germline V gene lookup returns CDR1 SGHRS and CDR2 YFSETQ. CDR3 length: 17 amino acids. The full variable domain, rest sourced from reference TRBV5-1 and TRBJ2-5, is KAGVTQTPRYLIKTRGQQVTLSCSPISGHRSVSWYQQTPGQGLQFLFEYFSETQRNKGNFPGRFSGRQFSNSRSEMNVSTLELGDSALYLCASSSSLMTRAQETQYFGPGTRLLVL.

The V call is TRBV30, the J call TRBJ1-3, with TRBD1 identical over 7 bases. Germline V gene data show CDR1 as GTSNPN and CDR2 as SVGIG (reference sequence). This CDR3 has 11 residues. CDR3 region: CVGAGGLAIYF. In DNA form, the CDR3 reads TGTGTCGGGGCAGGGGGGTTGGCCATATATTTT.

The rearrangement links TRBV7-3 to TRBJ1-2; D uncertain. The CDR3 contains 14 residues. Trimming took off 1 base at V and 4 bases at J, with 10 bases between the two ends. CDR1 is SGHTA and CDR2 is FQGTGA in the germline V gene. CDR3 coding DNA: TGTGCCAGCAGCTTAATTCTATGGTCCTATGGCTACACCTTC. This translates into CASSLILWSYGYTF.

V is TRBV28 and J is TRBJ1-2, with no clear D. The germline CDR1 and CDR2 sequences are MDHEN and SYDVKM. This CDR3 spans 10 amino acids. V was cut by 6 bases and J by 8 bases, with 7 bases left in between. The CDR3 DNA follows: TGTGCCAGCAGCTCCAGGGGCTACACCTTC. Translated: CASSSRGYTF.

The CDR3 sequence: CAWRGQTMNTEAFF. Here the CDR3 DNA reads TGTGCCTGGAGGGGACAGACTATGAACACTGAAGCTTTCTTT. This chain links TRBV30 with TRBJ1-1, with 7 bases identical to TRBD1. There are 14 residues in the CDR3. V dropped 3 bases and J dropped 0; count of bases not matched to a gene: 4. CDR1 is GTSNPN and CDR2 is SVGIG in the germline V gene (reference sequence).

The V gene is TRBV5-1, the J gene TRBJ1-6, with a possible D match to TRBD1 (6 bases). The germline V gene encodes CDR1 SGHRS and CDR2 YFSETQ. The length of the CDR3 is 15 residues. Deletions cut 4 bases from V and 5 bases from J, with 13 bases between. CDR3 sequence (DNA): TGCGCCAGCAGCCACCGGGACACAGATAATTCACCCCTCCACTTT. Amino acids: CASSHRDTDNSPLHF.

The chain recombines TRBV6-1 with TRBJ2-7, with D perhaps assigned TRBD1 or TRBD2 (5 bases each). There are 13 residues in the CDR3. The ends were cut back, 5 bases at V and 6 bases at J, with 14 bases in the middle. CDR1 is MNHNS and CDR2 is SASEGT in the germline V gene. For the CDR3, the DNA is TGTGCCAGCAGTTTCGGGACCCTCGGCGAGCAGTACTTC. Translating it yields CASSFGTLGEQYF.

The chain has TRBV10-2 and TRBJ2-5; TRBD1 matches at 11 bases. CDR1 is WSHSY, CDR2 SAAADI, per germline. The CDR3 covers 13 residues. V was pared by 6 bases and J by 5 bases, with 2 bases of the junction left unmatched. CDR3: CASRRDRGETQYF. The CDR3 coding sequence is TGCGCCAGCAGAAGGGACAGGGGGGAGACCCAGTACTTC.

The chain recombines TRBV27 with TRBJ1-2; 8 nucleotides align to TRBD1. Germline lookup yields CDR1 MNHEY and CDR2 SMNVEV (reference sequence). Unmatched junction bases numbered 0, after V lost 3 bases and J lost 3 bases. The CDR3 is 13 residues long. The CDR3 loop is CASSLDRDYGYTF. The CDR3 nucleotides read TGTGCCAGCAGTTTGGACAGGGACTATGGCTACACCTTC.